The 11 T cell receptor beta chains presented below share a single source sample, sequenced in a study of blood T cell repertoires in COVID-19 (dated by TCRdb to the early 2020s). Library creation used the immunoSEQ multiplex PCR assay. Held by TCRdb, this immuneACCESS table contains in-frame sequences only and omits some clones. Under half of the omission traces to an unresolved V gene where checked; the cause of the rest is unknown. In all, the sample holds approximately 210,000 clones, and 75% to 90% of those were seen once. Approximately 2.6% of the sample is in the top ten clones. Sequencing was performed on peripheral blood. The source is an older woman with active or convalescent COVID-19.

The chain recombines TRBV5-5 with TRBJ1-2; 7 positions agree with TRBD1. The CDR3 has 15 amino acids. Germline CDR1 is SGHKS and CDR2 is YYEKEE (reference sequence). J was trimmed by 3 bases and V by 0 bases; bases with no gene match: 5. CDR3 coding DNA: TGTGCCAGCAGCTTGGGGGCCGGGACAGACTATGGCTACACCTTC. This encodes CASSLGAGTDYGYTF.

V usage is TRBV28 and J usage is TRBJ1-2; 10 nucleotides line up with TRBD1. The V and J ends lost 6 bases and 9 bases, in that order; junction bases with no gene match: 22. The CDR3 is made up of 18 amino acids. Germline V gene lookup returns CDR1 MDHEN and CDR2 SYDVKM. The CDR3 bases are TGTGCCAGCAGCCTCCCTTCGGCCGGGACAGGGGCTCTATGGAGCTACACCTTC. Encoded protein: CASSLPSAGTGALWSYTF.

This chain connects TRBV25-1 to TRBJ2-5; weak D call: TRBD1 (5 bases). Germline CDR1 and CDR2: MGHDK and SYGVNS. V dropped 2 bases and J dropped 1 base, with 5 bases sitting between them. The CDR3 totals 13 residues. The CDR3: CASSERGQETQYF. The CDR3 DNA reads as TGTGCCAGCAGTGAAAGGGGCCAAGAGACCCAGTACTTC.

About this clone: With a much larger clone just one base away, this may be a read error. The CDR3 reads CASSTRDTNSPLHF. In nucleotides, the CDR3 is TGTGCCAGTAGTACCCGGGACACTAATTCACCCCTCCACTTT. This chain uses TRBV19 with TRBJ1-6; TRBD1 is a possible D gene (6 bases). The length of the CDR3 is 14 residues. Trimming shortened V by 4 bases and J by 6 bases, and 10 bases separated the two germline ends. Germline assignment: CDR1 LNHDA and CDR2 SQIVND (reference sequence). Full variable domain (outside the CDR3, taken from reference TRBV19 and TRBJ1-6): DGGITQSPKYLFRKEGQNVTLSCEQNLNHDAMYWYRQDPGQGLRLIYYSQIVNDFQKGDIAEGYSVSREKKESFPLTVTSAQKNPTAFYLCASSTRDTNSPLHFGNGTRLTVT.

CDR3 DNA: TGTGCCAGCAGTAGGGTCCCGGGACAGAACTATGGCTACACCTTC. It translates to CASSRVPGQNYGYTF. V is TRBV5-8 and J is TRBJ1-2, with TRBD1 matching 7 bases. V trimming: 5 bases; J trimming: 2 bases; junction bases outside the gene matches: 9. The germline V gene has CDR1 SGHTS and CDR2 YDEGEE. The CDR3 sequence is 15 residues long.

CDR3 nucleotide sequence: TGCGCCAGCAGCCTTACAGGGTCGGAAGATACGCAGTATTTT. Protein: CASSLTGSEDTQYF. The rearrangement joins TRBV5-1 to TRBJ2-3; possible D gene TRBD1, 6 bases. The CDR3 loop spans 14 amino acids. The V gene lost 4 bases and the J gene lost 5 bases, with 14 bases spanning the gap. The V gene's germline CDR1 is SGHRS and CDR2 YFSETQ. Full variable domain (outside the CDR3, taken from reference TRBV5-1 and TRBJ2-3): KAGVTQTPRYLIKTRGQQVTLSCSPISGHRSVSWYQQTPGQGLQFLFEYFSETQRNKGNFPGRFSGRQFSNSRSEMNVSTLELGDSALYLCASSLTGSEDTQYFGPGTRLTVL.

V and J are TRBV18 and TRBJ2-4; TRBD2 aligns across 8 bases. V was pared by 0 bases and J by 9 bases, with 7 bases of the junction left unmatched. The CDR3 has 15 residues. Germline CDR1 is KGHSH and CDR2 is LQKENI. CDR3 in amino acids: CASSPPTGGRGIQYF. CDR3 nucleotide sequence: TGTGCCAGCTCACCACCAACGGGGGGGCGTGGCATTCAGTACTTC.

The chain combines TRBV6-1 with TRBJ2-4, with D maybe TRBD2 (5 bases). Trimming shortened V by 1 base and J by 0 bases, and 10 bases separated the two germline ends. Germline CDR1 is MNHNS and CDR2 is SASEGT. The CDR3 has 16 amino acids. CDR3 coding DNA: TGTGCCAGCAGTGAAGGGGCAGGACTAGCCAAAAACATTCAGTACTTC. It is translated as CASSEGAGLAKNIQYF.

The chain's CDR3 is CASSSNSGNTEAFF. CDR3 in DNA: TGCGCCAGCAGCTCTAATTCGGGGAACACTGAAGCTTTCTTT. The chain couples TRBV5-1 to TRBJ1-1; no clear D gene. The germline V gene encodes CDR1 SGHRS and CDR2 YFSETQ. The CDR3 extends over 14 amino acids. V was cut by 3 bases and J by 1 base, with 10 bases left in between.

The chain uses TRBV20-1 and TRBJ1-6; D gene unclear. The CDR3 runs 15 residues. CDR1 is DFQATT, CDR2 SNEGSKA, per germline (reference sequence). V was cut by 3 bases and J by 4 bases, with 13 bases left in between. The CDR3 nucleotides are TGCAGTGCTAGTTCTGGCTCACGATATAATTCACCCCTCCACTTT. This translates into CSASSGSRYNSPLHF.

The genes are TRBV18 and TRBJ2-6; D remains unclear. Germline values: CDR1 KGHSH, CDR2 LQKENI. CDR3 length: 15 amino acids. Trimming cost V 3 bases and J 0 bases, with 6 bases left between them. CDR3 DNA: TGTGCCAGCTCACCGTACGGCTCTGGGGCCAACGTCCTGACTTTC. This sequence encodes CASSPYGSGANVLTF. Looking up the rest from reference TRBV18 and TRBJ2-6 gives the full variable domain: NAGVMQNPRHLVRRRGQEARLRCSPMKGHSHVYWYRQLPEEGLKFMVYLQKENIIDESGMPKERFSAEFPKEGPSILRIQQVVRGDSAAYFCASSPYGSGANVLTFGAGSRLTVL.